This is a list of T cell receptor beta chains from one sample in a study of human T cells and chemical hapten exposure. TCRdb processed the RACE reads anew with MiXCR; each CDR3 protein has one entry. The table includes just under 65,000 distinct CDR3 sequences, roughly 9.6% detected once. Specimen: whole blood, collected in connection with sensitization to the hapten diphenylcyclopropenone (DPC). The receptors derive from a woman in her twenties or thirties with alopecia areata. Some clones in this sample may be carry-over from other donors' samples. The conserved cysteine and the conserved F or W are not part of the CDR3 here. Size is omitted from some rows. Given values are once, few, many or a class for expanded clones.

>few|TRBV19|TRBJ1-5
ASTTGSGNQPQH
>.|TRBV7-3|TRBJ2-1
ASSLMPRDIQGNEQF
>few|TRBV5-1|TRBJ1-2
ASSLGGPSRDGYT
>few|TRBV14|TRBJ1-1
ASSPLTGIRGAF
>.|TRBV28|TRBJ1-4
ASYPGTAGNEKLF
>many|TRBV2|TRBJ1-6
ASRKDTDGSPLH
>many|TRBV28|TRBJ1-2
ATSKGEDGYT
>many|TRBV11-2|TRBJ1-1
ASSLAGGTEAF
>few|TRBV27|TRBJ2-7
ASRGQGDAQGEQY
>.|TRBV20-1|TRBJ2-3
SATILAGGADTQY
>many|TRBV28|TRBJ1-2
ASSPITRGYGYT
>.|TRBV20-1|TRBJ2-3
SARSDTDTQY
>.|TRBV12-2|TRBJ2-7
ASRLVGQGGEQY
>many|TRBV6-6|TRBJ1-1
ASSYLGTGEVNTEAF
>.|TRBV5-1|TRBJ1-3
ASRGDGSSGNTIY
>.|TRBV3-1|TRBJ2-3
ASRLGLAGGHGDTQY
>few|TRBV19|TRBJ1-5
ASSIEGRVNQPQH
>.|TRBV20-1|TRBJ2-1
SARDLSGTRNEQF
>few|TRBV15|TRBJ2-2
ATSRAGTRHGELF
>many|TRBV19|TRBJ2-7
ASSNFGEQY
>few|TRBV20-1|TRBJ1-1
SAGDRGMNTEAF
>many|TRBV23-1|TRBJ1-6
ASRGPGHYNSPLH
>few|TRBV7-9|TRBJ2-1
ASSERGSSYNEQF
>.|TRBV20-1|TRBJ2-1
SAREHPIRAARRHEQF
>many|TRBV7-3|TRBJ2-2
ASSSATSTFTGELF
>.|TRBV20-1|TRBJ2-1
SASGRGEQF
>few|TRBV12-3/TRBV12-4|TRBJ2-7
ASSPDSSEQY
>many|TRBV28|TRBJ2-1
ASRTPGQGAADEQF
>many|TRBV5-1|TRBJ1-6
ASSITGQGDSPLH
>few|TRBV6-8|TRBJ2-1
ASSMPRDVQYNEQF
>few|TRBV7-7|TRBJ2-1
ASSLRQGSSYNEQF
>.|TRBV28|TRBJ2-2
ASSTHTPNTGELF
>many|TRBV6-2/TRBV6-3|TRBJ1-1
ASSSGTEAF
>many|TRBV18|TRBJ2-7
ASSPGRAEQY
>.|TRBV29-1|TRBJ2-7
SVDSGYEQY
>many|TRBV19|TRBJ2-5
ASSPGYQETQY
>many|TRBV20-1|TRBJ2-7
SATPNFTSTGYYEQY
>many|TRBV20-1|TRBJ1-2
SAREGQGWKANYGYT
>many|TRBV6-6|TRBJ1-4
ASSKGQDNEKLF
>few|TRBV10-3|TRBJ2-7
AISEYPTGEFSHEQY
>many|TRBV20-1|TRBJ2-3
SAGELAERGFTDTQY
>many|TRBV15|TRBJ2-5
ATSRDDEPWAQY
>.|TRBV7-6|TRBJ2-1
ATQRGQGANEQF